This T cell receptor beta chain was sequenced in a study of immune heterogeneity within non-small cell lung tumors. TCR beta CDR3 regions came from multiplex PCR with 32 forward V and 13 reverse J primers. TCRdb redid the calling of the multiplex PCR reads with MiXCR, one entry per CDR3 protein. The sample holds 30,000 to 40,000 distinct CDR3 sequences, around 28% seen once. Study-level points and caveats: While identical dominant CDR3 beta clonotypes recurred across tumor sites within a patient, high-frequency clones unique to individual sites also appeared.

With approximately 0.6 ug used per sample, the template was genomic DNA from bulk tumor. Several biopsies per primary tumor, spaced far apart, were taken during surgery. The study cohort was described as untreated, and its members had newly diagnosed non-small cell lung cancer. They went on to have curative surgery. Sample donors consisted of newly diagnosed non-small cell lung cancer patients who were undergoing surgery with curative intent. By sample share, this clonotype is medium-sized. As yet, its antigen is unknown. The V and J ends lost 5 bases and 2 bases respectively, with 10 bases between them. The germline gives CDR1 KGHDR, CDR2 SFDVKD. This CDR3 comprises 14 residues.

Sequences were obtained from lung tumor tissue. V is TRBV24-1 and J is TRBJ2-3, with D perhaps matching TRBD1 (5 bases). The receptor's source is a man in his forties with non-small cell lung cancer. CDR3 region: CATSASDTTDTQYF. The CDR3 nucleotides are TGTGCCACCAGTGCCTCGGACACCACAGATACGCAGTATTTT.